The T cell receptor (beta chain) described here comes from a study of identical twins. One entry per CDR3 protein, called by TCRdb with MiXCR from the 5' RACE reads. The repertoire includes around 1.7 million distinct CDR3 sequences, around a third of them detected once, and around 0.25% sits in the top ten. Germline V CDR1 and CDR2: LGHDT, YNNKEL (reference sequence). The V and J ends lost 0 bases and 9 bases, in that order; junction bases with no gene match: 9. The CDR3 extends over 16 amino acids. The chain joins TRBV3-1 to TRBJ2-1; 9 bases line up with TRBD2. The sequence was obtained from a newborn girl in good health. The material sequenced was cord blood. This CDR3 is CASSQDVIAGVIEQFF. CDR3 nucleotides: TGTGCCAGCAGCCAAGATGTGATAGCGGGAGTCATTGAGCAGTTCTTC.